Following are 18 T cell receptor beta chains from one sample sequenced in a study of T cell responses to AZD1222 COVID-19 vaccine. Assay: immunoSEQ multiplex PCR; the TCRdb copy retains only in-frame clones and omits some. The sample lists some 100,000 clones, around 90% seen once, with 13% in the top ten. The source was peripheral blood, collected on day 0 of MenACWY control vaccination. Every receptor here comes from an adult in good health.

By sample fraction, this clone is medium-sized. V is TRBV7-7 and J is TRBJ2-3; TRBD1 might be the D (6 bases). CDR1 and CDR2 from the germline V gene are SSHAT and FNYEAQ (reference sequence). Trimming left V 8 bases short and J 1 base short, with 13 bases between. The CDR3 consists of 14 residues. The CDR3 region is CASSEQGGTDTQYF. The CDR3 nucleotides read TGTGCCAGCTCCGAACAGGGTGGCACAGATACGCAGTATTTT.

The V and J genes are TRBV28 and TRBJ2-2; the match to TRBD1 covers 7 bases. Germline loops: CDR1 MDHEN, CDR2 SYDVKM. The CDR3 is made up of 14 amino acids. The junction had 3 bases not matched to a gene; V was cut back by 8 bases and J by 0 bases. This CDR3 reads CASRQGPNTGELFF. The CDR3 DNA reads TGTGCCAGCCGACAGGGTCCGAACACCGGGGAGCTGTTTTTT. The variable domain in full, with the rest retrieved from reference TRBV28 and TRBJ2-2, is DVKVTQSSRYLVKRTGEKVFLECVQDMDHENMFWYRQDPGLGLRLIYFSYDVKMKEKGDIPEGYSVSREKKERFSLILESASTNQTSMYLCASRQGPNTGELFFGEGSRLTVL.

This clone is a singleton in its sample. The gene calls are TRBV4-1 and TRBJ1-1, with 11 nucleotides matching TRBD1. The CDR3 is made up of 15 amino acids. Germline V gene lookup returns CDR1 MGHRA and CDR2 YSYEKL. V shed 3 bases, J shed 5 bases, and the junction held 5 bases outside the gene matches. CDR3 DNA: TGCGCCAGCAGCCACCAAGGGACAGGGGGAACTGAAGCTTTCTTT. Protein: CASSHQGTGGTEAFF.

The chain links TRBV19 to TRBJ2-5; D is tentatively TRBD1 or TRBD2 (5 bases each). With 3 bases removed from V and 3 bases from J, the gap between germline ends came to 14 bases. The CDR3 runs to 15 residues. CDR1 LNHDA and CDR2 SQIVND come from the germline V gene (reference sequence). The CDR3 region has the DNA TGTGCCAGTAGTATCCACTTGGGACGGGAAGAGACCCAGTACTTC. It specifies CASSIHLGREETQYF.

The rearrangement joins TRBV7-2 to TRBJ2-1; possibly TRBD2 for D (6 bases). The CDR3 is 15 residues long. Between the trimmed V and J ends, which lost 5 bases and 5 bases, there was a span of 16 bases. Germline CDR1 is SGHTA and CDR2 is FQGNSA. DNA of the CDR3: TGTGCCAGCAGCCAGGAGTATGGCGGGGACAATGAGCAGTTCTTC. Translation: CASSQEYGGDNEQFF.

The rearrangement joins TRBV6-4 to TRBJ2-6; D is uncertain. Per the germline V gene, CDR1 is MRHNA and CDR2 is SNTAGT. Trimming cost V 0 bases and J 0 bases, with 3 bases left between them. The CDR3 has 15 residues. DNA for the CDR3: TGTGCCAGCAGTGACTCCCGCTCTGGGGCCAACGTCCTGACTTTC. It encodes CASSDSRSGANVLTF.

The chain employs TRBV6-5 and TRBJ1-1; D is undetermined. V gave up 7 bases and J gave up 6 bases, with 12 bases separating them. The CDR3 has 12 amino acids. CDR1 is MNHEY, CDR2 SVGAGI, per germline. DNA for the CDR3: TGTGCCAGCAAGGAGGGCGAGTCTGAAGCTTTCTTT. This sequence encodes CASKEGESEAFF.

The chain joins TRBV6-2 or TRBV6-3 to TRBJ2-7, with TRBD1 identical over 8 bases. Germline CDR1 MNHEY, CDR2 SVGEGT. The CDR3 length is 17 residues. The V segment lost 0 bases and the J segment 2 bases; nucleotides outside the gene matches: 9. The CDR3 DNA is TGTGCCAGCAGTTACTCTTCCGGACAGGGAAACCCCTACGAGCAGTACTTC. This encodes CASSYSSGQGNPYEQYF.

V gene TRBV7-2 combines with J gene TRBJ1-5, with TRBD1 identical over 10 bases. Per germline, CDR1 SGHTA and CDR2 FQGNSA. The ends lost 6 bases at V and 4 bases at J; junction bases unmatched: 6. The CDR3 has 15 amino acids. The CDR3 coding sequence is TGTGCCAGCAGTCGGACAGGGGGAAGGAATCAGCCCCAGCATTTT. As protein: CASSRTGGRNQPQHF.

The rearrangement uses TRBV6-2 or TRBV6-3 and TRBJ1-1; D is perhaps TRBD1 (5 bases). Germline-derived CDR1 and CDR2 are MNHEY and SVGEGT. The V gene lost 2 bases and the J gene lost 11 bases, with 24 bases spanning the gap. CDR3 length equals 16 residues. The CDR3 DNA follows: TGTGCCAGCAGTTACGGGGCGGTACGGACGATAGGACGGGCTTTCTTT. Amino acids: CASSYGAVRTIGRAFF.

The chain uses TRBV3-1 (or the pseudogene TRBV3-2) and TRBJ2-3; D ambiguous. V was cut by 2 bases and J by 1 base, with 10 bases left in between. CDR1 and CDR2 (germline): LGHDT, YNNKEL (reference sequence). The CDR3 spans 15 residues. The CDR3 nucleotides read TGTGCCAGCAGCCAACTAACGTGGGGCACAGATACGCAGTATTTT. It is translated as CASSQLTWGTDTQYF.

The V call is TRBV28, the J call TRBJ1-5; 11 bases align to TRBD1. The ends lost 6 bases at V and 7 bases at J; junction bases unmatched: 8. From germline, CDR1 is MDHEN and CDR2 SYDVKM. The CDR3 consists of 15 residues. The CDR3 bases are TGTGCCAGCAGCCGAGGACAGGGGGCTTGGCAGCCCCAGCATTTT. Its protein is CASSRGQGAWQPQHF.

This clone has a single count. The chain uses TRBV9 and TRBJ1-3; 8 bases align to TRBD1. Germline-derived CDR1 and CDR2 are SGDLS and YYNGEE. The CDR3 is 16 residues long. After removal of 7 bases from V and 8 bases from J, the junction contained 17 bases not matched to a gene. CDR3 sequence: CASRGGQAAPRDTIYF. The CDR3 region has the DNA TGTGCCAGCCGGGGGGGACAGGCAGCACCGAGGGACACCATATATTTT.

CDR3 amino acids: CASSPPVRDGYTF. The DNA for the CDR3 is TGTGCCAGCTCACCACCTGTCAGGGACGGCTACACCTTC. The J gene is TRBJ1-2, the V gene TRBV18; D might be TRBD1 (5 bases). V lost 0 bases to trimming and J lost 8 bases, with 10 bases between them. Germline V gene data show CDR1 as KGHSH and CDR2 as LQKENI. CDR3 length: 13 amino acids. Full variable domain (outside the CDR3, taken from reference TRBV18 and TRBJ1-2): NAGVMQNPRHLVRRRGQEARLRCSPMKGHSHVYWYRQLPEEGLKFMVYLQKENIIDESGMPKERFSAEFPKEGPSILRIQQVVRGDSAAYFCASSPPVRDGYTFGSGTRLTVV.

Here the CDR3 DNA reads TGTGCCAGCTCACCACGGCGAGGGGAGGGCACTGAAGCTTTCTTT. Its translation is CASSPRRGEGTEAFF. The chain joins TRBV18 to TRBJ1-1; a weak D match, TRBD1 (5 bases). V lost 1 base to trimming and J lost 4 bases, with 13 bases between them. This CDR3 region has 15 residues. Germline V gene data show CDR1 as KGHSH and CDR2 as LQKENI. The full variable domain, with the rest looked up from reference TRBV18 and TRBJ1-1, is NAGVMQNPRHLVRRRGQEARLRCSPMKGHSHVYWYRQLPEEGLKFMVYLQKENIIDESGMPKERFSAEFPKEGPSILRIQQVVRGDSAAYFCASSPRRGEGTEAFFGQGTRLTVV.

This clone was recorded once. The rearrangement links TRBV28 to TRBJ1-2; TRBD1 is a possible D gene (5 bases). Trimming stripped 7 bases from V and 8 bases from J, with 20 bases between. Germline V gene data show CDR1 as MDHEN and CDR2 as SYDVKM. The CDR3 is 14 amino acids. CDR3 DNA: TGTGCCAGCAACTCCCCCGGTGGGACCTGGGGCTACACCTTC. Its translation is CASNSPGGTWGYTF.

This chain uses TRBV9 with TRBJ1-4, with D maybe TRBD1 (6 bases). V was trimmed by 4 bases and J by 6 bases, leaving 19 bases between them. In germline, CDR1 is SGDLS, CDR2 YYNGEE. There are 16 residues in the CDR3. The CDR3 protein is CASSFGRGTRDEKLFF. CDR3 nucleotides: TGTGCCAGCAGCTTCGGGAGGGGGACACGGGATGAAAAACTGTTTTTT.

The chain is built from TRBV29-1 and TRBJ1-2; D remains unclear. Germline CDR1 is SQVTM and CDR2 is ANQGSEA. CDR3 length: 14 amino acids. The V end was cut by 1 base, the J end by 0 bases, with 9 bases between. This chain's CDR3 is CSVEVPPSNYGYTF. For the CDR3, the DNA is TGCAGCGTTGAAGTTCCACCCTCTAACTATGGCTACACCTTC.